This T cell receptor beta chain was retrieved from a study of CD8 T cells in ankylosing spondylitis. Findings of the study overall: Within matched ankylosing spondylitis synovial fluid, disease-linked clones were reportedly significantly enriched. A number of the motif variants had already been described in reactive arthritis synovial fluid and blood.

The CDR3 runs 15 residues. The germline V gene has CDR1 LGHNA and CDR2 YNFKEQ. The ends lost 1 base at V and 5 bases at J; junction bases unmatched: 6. Quantitative molecular-barcoded 5'-RACE generated the TCR beta libraries. In TCRdb, the 5' RACE reads were re-called with MiXCR into one record per CDR3 protein. The sample contains about 360,000 distinct CDR3 sequences, over 12% of which appear only once. This clonotype was detected a few times. Its antigen is not known. This chain connects TRBV4-2 to TRBJ2-3, with 7 bases matching TRBD2. The clonotype originates from a male donor with ankylosing spondylitis or in good health (not recorded which). The sample taken for sequencing was blood, either unsorted or a sorted T cell fraction (not recorded which). CDR3 in amino acids: CASSQAGLAEDTQYF. The DNA for the CDR3 is TGTGCCAGCAGCCAAGCAGGGCTAGCGGAAGATACGCAGTATTTT.